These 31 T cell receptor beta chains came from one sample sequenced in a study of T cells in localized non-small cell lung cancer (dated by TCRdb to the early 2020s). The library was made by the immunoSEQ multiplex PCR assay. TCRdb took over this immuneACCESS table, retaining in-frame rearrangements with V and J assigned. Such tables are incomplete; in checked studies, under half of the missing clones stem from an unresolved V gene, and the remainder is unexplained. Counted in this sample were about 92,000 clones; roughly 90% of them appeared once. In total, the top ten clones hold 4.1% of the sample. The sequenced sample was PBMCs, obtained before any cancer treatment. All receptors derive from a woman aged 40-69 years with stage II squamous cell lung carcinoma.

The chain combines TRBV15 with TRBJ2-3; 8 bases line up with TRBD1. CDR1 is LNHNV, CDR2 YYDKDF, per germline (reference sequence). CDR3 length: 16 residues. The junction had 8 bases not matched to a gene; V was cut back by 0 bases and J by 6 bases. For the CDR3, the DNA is TGTGCCACCAGCAGAGATTTGCAGGGGGCCAGGGATACGCAGTATTTT. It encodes CATSRDLQGARDTQYF.

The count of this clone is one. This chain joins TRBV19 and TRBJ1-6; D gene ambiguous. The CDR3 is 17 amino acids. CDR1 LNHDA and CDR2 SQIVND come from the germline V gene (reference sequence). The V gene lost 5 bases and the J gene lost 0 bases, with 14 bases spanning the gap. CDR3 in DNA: TGTGCCAGTAGTGTGGACGTTCAAAGCTCCTATAATTCACCCCTCCACTTT. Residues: CASSVDVQSSYNSPLHF. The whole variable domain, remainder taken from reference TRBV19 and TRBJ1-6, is DGGITQSPKYLFRKEGQNVTLSCEQNLNHDAMYWYRQDPGQGLRLIYYSQIVNDFQKGDIAEGYSVSREKKESFPLTVTSAQKNPTAFYLCASSVDVQSSYNSPLHFGNGTRLTVT.

The CDR3 sequence: CASSIGANQPQHF. For the CDR3, the DNA is TGCGCCAGCAGCATTGGGGCCAATCAGCCCCAGCATTTT. The chain joins TRBV5-1 to TRBJ1-5, with D possibly matching TRBD1 (5 bases). The CDR3 sequence is 13 residues long. Germline V gene sequence: CDR1 SGHRS, CDR2 YFSETQ. V dropped 4 bases and J dropped 3 bases, with 8 bases sitting between them.

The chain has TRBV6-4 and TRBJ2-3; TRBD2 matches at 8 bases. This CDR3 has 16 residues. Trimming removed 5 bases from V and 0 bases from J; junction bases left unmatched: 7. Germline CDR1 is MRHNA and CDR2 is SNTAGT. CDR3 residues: CASSSVAGSSTDTQYF. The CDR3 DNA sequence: TGTGCCAGCAGTTCCGTAGCGGGGTCTAGCACAGATACGCAGTATTTT.

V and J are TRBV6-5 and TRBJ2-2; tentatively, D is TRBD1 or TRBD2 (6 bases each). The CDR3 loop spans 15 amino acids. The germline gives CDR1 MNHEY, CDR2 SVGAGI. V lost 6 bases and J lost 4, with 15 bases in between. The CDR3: CASSLRPGATGELFF. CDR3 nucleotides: TGTGCCAGCAGCCTCAGACCGGGGGCCACCGGGGAGCTGTTTTTT.

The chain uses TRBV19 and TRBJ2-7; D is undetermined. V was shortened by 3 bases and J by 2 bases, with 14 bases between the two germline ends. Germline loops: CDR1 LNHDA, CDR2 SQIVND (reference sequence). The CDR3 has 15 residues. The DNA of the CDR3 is TGTGCCAGTAGTATTCAAGCACAGTTACCCTACGAGCAGTACTTC. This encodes CASSIQAQLPYEQYF.

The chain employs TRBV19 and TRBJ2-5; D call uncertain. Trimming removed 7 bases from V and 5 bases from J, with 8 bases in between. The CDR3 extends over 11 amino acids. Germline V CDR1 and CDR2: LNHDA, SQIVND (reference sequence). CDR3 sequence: CASKIGETQYF. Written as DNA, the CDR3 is TGTGCCAGTAAAATAGGGGAGACCCAGTACTTC.

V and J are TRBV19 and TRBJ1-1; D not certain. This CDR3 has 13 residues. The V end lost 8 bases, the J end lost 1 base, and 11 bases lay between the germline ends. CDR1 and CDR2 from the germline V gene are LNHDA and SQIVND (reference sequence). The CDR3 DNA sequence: TGTGCCAGTCAAAGGTGGTCGAACACTGAAGCTTTCTTT. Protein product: CASQRWSNTEAFF.

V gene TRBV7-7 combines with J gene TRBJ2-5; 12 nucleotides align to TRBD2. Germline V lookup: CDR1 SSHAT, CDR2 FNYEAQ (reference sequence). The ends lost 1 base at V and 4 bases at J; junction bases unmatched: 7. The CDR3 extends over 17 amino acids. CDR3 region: CASSLGASGRVLETQYF. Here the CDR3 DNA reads TGTGCCAGCAGCTTAGGTGCTAGCGGGAGGGTATTAGAGACCCAGTACTTC.

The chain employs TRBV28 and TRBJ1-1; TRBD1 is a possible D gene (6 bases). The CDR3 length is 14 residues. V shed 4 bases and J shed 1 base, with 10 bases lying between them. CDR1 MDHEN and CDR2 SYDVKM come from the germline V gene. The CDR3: CASSSIRGNTEAFF. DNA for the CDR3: TGTGCCAGCAGTTCCATCAGGGGGAACACTGAAGCTTTCTTT.

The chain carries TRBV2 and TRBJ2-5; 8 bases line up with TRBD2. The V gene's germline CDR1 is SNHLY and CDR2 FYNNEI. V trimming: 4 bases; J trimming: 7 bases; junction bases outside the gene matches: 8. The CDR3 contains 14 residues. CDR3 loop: CASSGRGAAGTQYF. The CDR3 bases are TGTGCCAGCAGTGGGCGGGGGGCCGCAGGGACCCAGTACTTC. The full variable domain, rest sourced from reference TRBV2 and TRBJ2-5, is EPEVTQTPSHQVTQMGQEVILRCVPISNHLYFYWYRQILGQKVEFLVSFYNNEISEKSEIFDDQFSVERPDGSNFTLKIRSTKLEDSAMYFCASSGRGAAGTQYFGPGTRLLVL.

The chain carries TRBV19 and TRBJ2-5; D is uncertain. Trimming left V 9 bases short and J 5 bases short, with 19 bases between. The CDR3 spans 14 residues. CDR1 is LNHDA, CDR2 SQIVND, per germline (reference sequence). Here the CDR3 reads CASSPVGFGETQYF. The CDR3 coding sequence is TGTGCCAGCTCTCCGGTGGGTTTCGGGGAGACCCAGTACTTC.

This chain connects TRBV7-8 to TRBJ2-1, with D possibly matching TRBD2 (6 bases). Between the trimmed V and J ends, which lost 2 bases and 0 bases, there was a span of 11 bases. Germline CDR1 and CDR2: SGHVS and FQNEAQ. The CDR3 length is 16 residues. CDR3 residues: CASSLREPSSYNEQFF. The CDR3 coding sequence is TGTGCCAGCAGCTTACGGGAGCCTTCCTCCTACAATGAGCAGTTCTTC. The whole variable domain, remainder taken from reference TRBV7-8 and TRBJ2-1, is GAGVSQSPRYKVAKRGQDVALRCDPISGHVSLFWYQQALGQGPEFLTYFQNEAQLDKSGLPSDRFFAERPEGSVSTLKIQRTQQEDSAVYLCASSLREPSSYNEQFFGPGTRLTVL.

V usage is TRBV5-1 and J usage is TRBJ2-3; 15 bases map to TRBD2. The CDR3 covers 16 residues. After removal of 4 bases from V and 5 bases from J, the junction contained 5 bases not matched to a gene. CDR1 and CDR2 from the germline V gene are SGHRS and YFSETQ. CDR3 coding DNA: TGCGCCAGCAGCCCCGGGACTAGCGGGAGGCAAGATACGCAGTATTTT. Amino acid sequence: CASSPGTSGRQDTQYF. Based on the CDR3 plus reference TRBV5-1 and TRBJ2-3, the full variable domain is KAGVTQTPRYLIKTRGQQVTLSCSPISGHRSVSWYQQTPGQGLQFLFEYFSETQRNKGNFPGRFSGRQFSNSRSEMNVSTLELGDSALYLCASSPGTSGRQDTQYFGPGTRLTVL.

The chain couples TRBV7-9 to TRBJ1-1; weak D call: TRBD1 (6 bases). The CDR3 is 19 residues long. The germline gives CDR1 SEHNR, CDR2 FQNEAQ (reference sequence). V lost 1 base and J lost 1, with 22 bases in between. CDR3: CASSLEAPSGVFKNTEAFF. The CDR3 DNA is TGTGCCAGCAGCTTAGAGGCGCCCTCAGGGGTTTTTAAGAACACTGAAGCTTTCTTT. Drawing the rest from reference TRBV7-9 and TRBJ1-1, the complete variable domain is DTGVSQNPRHKITKRGQNVTFRCDPISEHNRLYWYRQTLGQGPEFLTYFQNEAQLEKSRLLSDRFSAERPKGSFSTLEIQRTEQGDSAMYLCASSLEAPSGVFKNTEAFFGQGTRLTVV.

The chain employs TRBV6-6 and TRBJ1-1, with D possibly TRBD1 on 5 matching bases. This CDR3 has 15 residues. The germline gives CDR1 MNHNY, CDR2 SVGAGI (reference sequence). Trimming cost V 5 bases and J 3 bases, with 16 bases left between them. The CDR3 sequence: CASSPAGGAHTEAFF. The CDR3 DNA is TGTGCCAGCAGTCCCGCGGGAGGGGCCCACACTGAAGCTTTCTTT.

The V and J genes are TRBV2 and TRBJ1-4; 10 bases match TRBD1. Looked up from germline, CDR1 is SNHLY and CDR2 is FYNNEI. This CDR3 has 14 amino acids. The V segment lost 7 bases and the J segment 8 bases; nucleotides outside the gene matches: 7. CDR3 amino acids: CASKRTGGREKLFF. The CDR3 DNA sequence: TGTGCCAGCAAGAGGACAGGGGGACGGGAAAAACTGTTTTTT.

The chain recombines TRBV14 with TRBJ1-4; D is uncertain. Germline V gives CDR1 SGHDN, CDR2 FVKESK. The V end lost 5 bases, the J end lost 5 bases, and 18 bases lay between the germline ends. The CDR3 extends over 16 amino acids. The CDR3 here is CASSDGPPQPNEKLFF. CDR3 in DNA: TGTGCCAGCAGCGACGGGCCTCCACAGCCCAATGAAAAACTGTTTTTT.

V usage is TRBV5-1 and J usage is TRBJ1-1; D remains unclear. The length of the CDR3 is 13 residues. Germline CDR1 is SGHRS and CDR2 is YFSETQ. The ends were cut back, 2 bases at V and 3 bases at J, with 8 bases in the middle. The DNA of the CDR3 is TGCGCCAGCAGCTTACTGACGGACACTGAAGCTTTCTTT. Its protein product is CASSLLTDTEAFF.

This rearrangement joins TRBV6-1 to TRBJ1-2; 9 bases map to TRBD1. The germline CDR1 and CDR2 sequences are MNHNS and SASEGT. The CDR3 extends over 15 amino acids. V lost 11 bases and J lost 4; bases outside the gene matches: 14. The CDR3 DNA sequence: TGTGCCGGGACCCTCGGGACAGGGTCTTTCTATGGCTACACCTTC. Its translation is CAGTLGTGSFYGYTF.

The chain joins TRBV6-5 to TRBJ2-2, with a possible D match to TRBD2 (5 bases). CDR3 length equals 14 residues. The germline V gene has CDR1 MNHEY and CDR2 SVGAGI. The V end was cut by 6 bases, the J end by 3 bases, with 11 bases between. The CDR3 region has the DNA TGTGCCAGCAGGGGAGAGGCAGACACCGGGGAGCTGTTTTTT. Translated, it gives CASRGEADTGELFF.

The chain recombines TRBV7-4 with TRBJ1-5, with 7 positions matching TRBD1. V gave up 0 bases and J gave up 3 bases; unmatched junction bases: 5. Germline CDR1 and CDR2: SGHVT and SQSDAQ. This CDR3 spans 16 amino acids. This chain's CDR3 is CASSLAGGTANQPQHF. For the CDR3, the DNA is TGTGCCAGCAGCTTAGCGGGGGGGACAGCCAATCAGCCCCAGCATTTT.

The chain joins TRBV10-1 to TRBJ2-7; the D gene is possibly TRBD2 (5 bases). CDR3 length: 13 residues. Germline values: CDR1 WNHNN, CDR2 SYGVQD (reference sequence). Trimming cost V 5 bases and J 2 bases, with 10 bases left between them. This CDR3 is CASSRTGTYEQYF. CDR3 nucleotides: TGCGCCAGCAGTCGTACGGGAACCTACGAGCAGTACTTC.

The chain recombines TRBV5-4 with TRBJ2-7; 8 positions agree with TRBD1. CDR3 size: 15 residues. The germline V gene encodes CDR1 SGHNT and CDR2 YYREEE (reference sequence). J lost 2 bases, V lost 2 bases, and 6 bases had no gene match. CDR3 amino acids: CASSFSGGPTYEQYF. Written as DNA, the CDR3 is TGTGCCAGCAGCTTTTCAGGGGGCCCTACCTACGAGCAGTACTTC.

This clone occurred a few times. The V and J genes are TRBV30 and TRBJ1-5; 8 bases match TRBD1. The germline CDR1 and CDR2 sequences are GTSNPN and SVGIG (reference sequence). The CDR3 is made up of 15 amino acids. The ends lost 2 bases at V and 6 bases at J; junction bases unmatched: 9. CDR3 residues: CAWSHRTGLLQPQHF. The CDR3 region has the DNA TGTGCCTGGAGTCACCGGACAGGGTTACTTCAGCCCCAGCATTTT.

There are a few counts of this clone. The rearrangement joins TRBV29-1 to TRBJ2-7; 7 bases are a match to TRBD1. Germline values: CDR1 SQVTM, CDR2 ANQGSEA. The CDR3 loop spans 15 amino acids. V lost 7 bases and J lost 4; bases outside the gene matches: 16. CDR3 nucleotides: TGCAGCGCCACCCTCCGGGACAGCCCTCTTTACGAGCAGTACTTC. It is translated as CSATLRDSPLYEQYF.

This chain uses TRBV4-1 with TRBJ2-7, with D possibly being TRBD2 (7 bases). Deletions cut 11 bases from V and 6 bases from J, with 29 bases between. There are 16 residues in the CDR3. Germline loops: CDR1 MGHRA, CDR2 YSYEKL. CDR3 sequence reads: CARGVVPGRGGSEQYF. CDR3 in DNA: TGCGCCCGCGGGGTGGTGCCTGGGAGGGGGGGCAGCGAGCAGTACTTC.

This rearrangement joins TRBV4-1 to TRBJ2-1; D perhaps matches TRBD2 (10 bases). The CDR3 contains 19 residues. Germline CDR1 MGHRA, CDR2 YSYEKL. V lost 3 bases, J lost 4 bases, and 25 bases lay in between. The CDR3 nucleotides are TGCGCCAGCAGCCATTTACAGGGGGCTGGTAGCGGGGGGTACAATGAGCAGTTCTTC. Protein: CASSHLQGAGSGGYNEQFF.

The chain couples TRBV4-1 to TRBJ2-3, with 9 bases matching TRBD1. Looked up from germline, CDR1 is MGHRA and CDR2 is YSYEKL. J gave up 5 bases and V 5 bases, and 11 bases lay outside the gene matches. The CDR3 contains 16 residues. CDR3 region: CASSSQGQGIQDTQYF. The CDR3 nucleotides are TGCGCCAGCAGCTCGCAGGGACAGGGCATTCAAGATACGCAGTATTTT.

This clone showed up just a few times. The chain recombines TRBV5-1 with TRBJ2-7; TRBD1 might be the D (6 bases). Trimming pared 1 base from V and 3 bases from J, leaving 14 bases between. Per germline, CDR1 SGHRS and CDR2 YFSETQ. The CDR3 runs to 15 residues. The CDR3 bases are TGCGCCAGCAGCTTGTCCGGGACACCCAACTACGAGCAGTACTTC. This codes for CASSLSGTPNYEQYF.

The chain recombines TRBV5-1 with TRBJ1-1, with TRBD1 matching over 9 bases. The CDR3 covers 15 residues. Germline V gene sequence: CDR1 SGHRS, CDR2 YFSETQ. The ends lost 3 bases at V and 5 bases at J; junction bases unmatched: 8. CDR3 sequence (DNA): TGCGCCAGCAGCTGGGGGGACAGGGATGATACTGAAGCTTTCTTT. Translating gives CASSWGDRDDTEAFF.